This passage covers 3 T cell receptor beta chains from one sample sequenced in a study of shared T cell receptors in the human thymus. TCRdb's copy holds only in-frame clones and misses some; the assay was immunoSEQ multiplex PCR. Of about 540,000 clones in the sample, approximately 80% are singletons; the top ten hold about 0.013%. These same records also appear under a second study, on human thymus T cells.

Sequenced input: thymocytes. The receptors stem from a boy in the first two years of life with a congenital heart defect.

The genes are TRBV27 and TRBJ1-2, with 7 nucleotides matching TRBD1. The germline V gene has CDR1 MNHEY and CDR2 SMNVEV (reference sequence). Losses at the gene ends were 3 bases for V and 4 bases for J; bases not matched to a gene: 8. The CDR3 totals 15 residues. The CDR3, as DNA: TGTGCCAGCAGTTTCGGGGGACAGCCACCCTATGGCTACACCTTC. It is translated as CASSFGGQPPYGYTF.

This chain connects TRBV2 to TRBJ2-6; maybe TRBD1 (5 bases). This CDR3 contains 15 residues. V shed 10 bases and J shed 2 bases, with 15 bases lying between them. Germline CDR1 reads SNHLY; CDR2 reads FYNNEI. As DNA, the CDR3 is TGTGCCATACAGGCCAAGGGAACTGGGGCCAACGTCCTGACTTTC. It translates to CAIQAKGTGANVLTF.

This chain uses TRBV11-3 with TRBJ2-1, with 8 nucleotides matching TRBD2. V trimming: 3 bases; J trimming: 0 bases; junction bases outside the gene matches: 4. CDR1 and CDR2 (germline): SGHNT, YENEEA. There are 16 residues in the CDR3. CDR3 sequence (DNA): TGTGCCAGCAGCTTGACGGGAGGGAGCTCCTACAATGAGCAGTTCTTC. Translating it yields CASSLTGGSSYNEQFF.